The clone carrying this T cell receptor (beta chain) showed up just a few times. The sample comes from a study of OX40 agonist ivuxolimab in advanced cancers. Here immunoSEQ multiplex PCR was the method, and the copy in TCRdb shows in-frame clones only, minus some. The sample contains 50,000 to 80,000 clones, 80% to 90% of which appear only once. Germline V gene lookup returns CDR1 KGHSH and CDR2 LQKENI. This CDR3 is built from 15 residues. Trimming stripped 3 bases from V and 1 base from J, with 12 bases between. The chain is built from TRBV18 and TRBJ1-1, with D perhaps TRBD1 (6 bases). This material consisted of CD4+ or CD8+ T cells sorted from blood, taken in a trial of the OX40 agonist ivuxolimab. The source of this sequence is an adult with an advanced solid tumor such as melanoma, head and neck, liver or kidney cancer. This CDR3 reads CASSPAGVRNTEAFF. The CDR3 DNA is TGTGCCAGCTCACCCGCAGGGGTAAGGAACACTGAAGCTTTCTTT.